The table lists the clone carrying this TCR beta chain with many counts. The antigen remains unidentified. TCRdb re-called the reads through MiXCR, storing one row per CDR3 protein. Of about 7,800 distinct CDR3 sequences in the sample, more than 15% were seen once. The entry originates in a study of liver allograft versus peripheral blood T cells. About the study: Repertoires from peripheral blood of liver transplant recipients were compared with those inside their transplanted livers.

Study-wide results and limits: Reportedly, the T cell receptor repertoires present inside liver allografts differed from those in peripheral blood.

Per the germline V gene, CDR1 is SGHTA and CDR2 is FQGNSA. The CDR3 extends over 15 amino acids. The V and J ends lost 1 base and 5 bases respectively, with 12 bases between them. The sequence was collected from a human patient who had a liver transplant. The graft donor may account for some of the T cells. The V and J genes are TRBV7-2 and TRBJ1-5; D possibly corresponds to TRBD1 (5 bases). In nucleotides, the CDR3 is TGTGCCAGCAGCTTAGAGGGGTGGGGAGATCAGCCCCAGCATTTT. Translated: CASSLEGWGDQPQHF.